The 4 T cell receptor beta chains given below trace back to one sample, sequenced in a study of blood T cells in healthy people across ages. A sample-barcoded 5' primer and a J-beta primer mix were used in a second PCR of roughly 7 to 11 cycles. TCRdb itself ran the 5' RACE reads through MiXCR, one entry per CDR3 protein. The top ten hold over 9% of the sample, which has about 1.6 million distinct CDR3 sequences, around 35% seen once. The sample comprised blood. These receptors were taken from a woman in her thirties in good health.

The chain has TRBV18 and TRBJ1-4; D might be TRBD1 (5 bases). The CDR3 length is 17 residues. V dropped 0 bases and J dropped 8 bases, with 19 bases sitting between them. Germline CDR1 and CDR2: KGHSH and LQKENI. The CDR3 DNA reads TGTGCCAGCTCACCACCCCTTGGACACATGGAGGGAGAAAAACTGTTTTTT. Translation: CASSPPLGHMEGEKLFF.

This clonotype was seen only a few times. V usage is TRBV5-1 and J usage is TRBJ2-1; 8 bases agree with TRBD2. Germline lookup yields CDR1 SGHRS and CDR2 YFSETQ. J was trimmed by 5 bases and V by 1 base; bases with no gene match: 5. This CDR3 is built from 15 residues. The CDR3 is CASSLSPGGNNEQFF. The CDR3 DNA sequence: TGCGCCAGCAGCTTGTCCCCGGGAGGGAACAATGAGCAGTTCTTC.

In its sample, this clonotype was seen a few times. The gene calls are TRBV6-1 and TRBJ2-7, with a weak D call TRBD2 (6 bases). V lost 2 bases to trimming and J lost 5 bases, with 10 bases between them. Per the germline V gene, CDR1 is MNHNS and CDR2 is SASEGT. The CDR3 length is 13 residues. In DNA form, the CDR3 reads TGTGCCAGCAGTGAAAAAGGGAGGAACGAGCAGTACTTC. Residues: CASSEKGRNEQYF.

The CDR3 bases are TGTGCCACCAGTGGACAGGGGGCAAAAGGGATCAATGAGCAGTTCTTC. Its protein is CATSGQGAKGINEQFF. The rearrangement uses TRBV24-1 and TRBJ2-1, with TRBD1 matching over 10 bases. In germline, CDR1 is KGHDR, CDR2 SFDVKD. V trimming: 5 bases; J trimming: 6 bases; junction bases outside the gene matches: 9. This CDR3 contains 16 residues.